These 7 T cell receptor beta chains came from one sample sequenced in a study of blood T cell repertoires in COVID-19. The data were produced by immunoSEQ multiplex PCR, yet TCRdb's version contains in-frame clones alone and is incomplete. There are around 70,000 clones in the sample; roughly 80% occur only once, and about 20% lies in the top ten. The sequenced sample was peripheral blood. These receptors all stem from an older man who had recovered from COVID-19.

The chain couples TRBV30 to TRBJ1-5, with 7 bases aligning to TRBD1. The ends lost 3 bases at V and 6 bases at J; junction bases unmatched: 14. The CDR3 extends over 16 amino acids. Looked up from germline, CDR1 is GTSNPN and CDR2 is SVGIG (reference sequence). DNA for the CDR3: TGTGCCTGGAGCGGAGTAGACAGGGCCATGTCTCAGCCCCAGCATTTT. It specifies CAWSGVDRAMSQPQHF.

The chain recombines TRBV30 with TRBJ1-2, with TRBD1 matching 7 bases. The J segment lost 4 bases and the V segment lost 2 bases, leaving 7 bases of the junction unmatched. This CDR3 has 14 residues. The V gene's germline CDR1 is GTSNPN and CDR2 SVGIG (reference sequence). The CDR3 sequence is CAWSQGGHGYGYTF. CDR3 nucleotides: TGTGCCTGGAGTCAGGGGGGCCATGGCTATGGCTACACCTTC.

The CDR3 DNA sequence: TGCGCCAGCAGCTTGGCCGCGGGGATGAACACTGAAGCTTTCTTT. Amino acid sequence: CASSLAAGMNTEAFF. The J gene is TRBJ1-1, the V gene TRBV5-1; D remains unclear. Germline CDR1 and CDR2: SGHRS and YFSETQ. Deletions cut 0 bases from V and 0 bases from J, with 9 bases between. The CDR3 is made up of 15 amino acids.

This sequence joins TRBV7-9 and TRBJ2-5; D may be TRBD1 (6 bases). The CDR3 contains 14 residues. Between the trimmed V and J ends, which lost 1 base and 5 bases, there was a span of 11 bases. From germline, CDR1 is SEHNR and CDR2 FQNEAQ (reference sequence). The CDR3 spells CASSLEGTQETQYF. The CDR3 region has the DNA TGTGCCAGCAGCTTAGAGGGGACACAGGAGACCCAGTACTTC.

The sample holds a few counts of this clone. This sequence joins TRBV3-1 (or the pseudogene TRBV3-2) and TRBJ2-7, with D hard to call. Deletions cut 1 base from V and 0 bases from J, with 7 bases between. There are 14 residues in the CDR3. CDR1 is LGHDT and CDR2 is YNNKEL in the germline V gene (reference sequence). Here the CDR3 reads CASSQVVYSYEQYF. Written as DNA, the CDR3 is TGTGCCAGCAGCCAAGTTGTCTACTCCTACGAGCAGTACTTC.

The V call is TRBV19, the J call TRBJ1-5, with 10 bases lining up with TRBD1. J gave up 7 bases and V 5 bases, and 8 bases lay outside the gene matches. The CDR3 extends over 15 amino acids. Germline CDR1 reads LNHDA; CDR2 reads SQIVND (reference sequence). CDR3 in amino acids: CASSGGTGDEQPQHF. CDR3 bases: TGTGCCAGTAGTGGGGGGACAGGGGATGAGCAGCCCCAGCATTTT. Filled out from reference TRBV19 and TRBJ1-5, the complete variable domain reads DGGITQSPKYLFRKEGQNVTLSCEQNLNHDAMYWYRQDPGQGLRLIYYSQIVNDFQKGDIAEGYSVSREKKESFPLTVTSAQKNPTAFYLCASSGGTGDEQPQHFGDGTRLSIL.

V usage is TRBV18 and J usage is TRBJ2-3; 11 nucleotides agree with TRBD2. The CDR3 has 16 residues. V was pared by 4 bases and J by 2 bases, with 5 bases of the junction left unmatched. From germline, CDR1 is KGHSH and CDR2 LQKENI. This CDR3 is CASSHRLAGSTDTQYF. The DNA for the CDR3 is TGTGCCAGCTCACACAGACTAGCGGGGTCCACAGATACGCAGTATTTT.